This T cell receptor (beta chain) comes out of a study of cytomegalovirus exposure and HLA in healthy donors (dated by TCRdb to about 2017). Background for the entire study: In an earlier analysis of fewer than 750 of the donors, 276 Gb of sequence data and 117 million unique TCR beta sequences from roughly 190 million T cells were reported. The aim of the study was to test whether cataloging public T cell receptors could identify signatures of past pathogen exposure. Across some 400 genotyped donors of the cohort, an average of about 250,000 unique TCR beta nucleotide sequences per donor were sequenced, and approximately 17% of those sequences were non-productive. Roughly 5 DR-DQ haplotypes were handled as single units for association and clustering, since linkage in the cohort was strong. An earlier analysis of 587 of the donors used high-throughput TCR beta sequencing to judge whether each TCR beta V gene segment behaved as functional or pseudogenic. Along with the approximately 700-subject first cohort, a separate validation cohort of approximately 110 different subjects was used. To predict cytomegalovirus infection status, the study brought together high-throughput TCR immunosequencing, statistical association of individual TCRs with disease status, and machine learning. Rather than drawing on any new phenotypic data, the later analysis identified candidate immune exposures from TCR beta sequences and the way those sequences occurred across donors. Every discovery cohort repertoire had been produced on one sequencing platform. The study used immunosequencing to profile the T cell repertoires of 670 or so subjects and linked those repertoires to cytomegalovirus serostatus. A later analysis re-analyzed previously published TCR beta repertoires from about 730 donors and added high-resolution HLA genotyping to study TCR occurrence patterns. A later genetic analysis took genome-wide SNP genotypes for about 55% of the roughly 670 donors and used that subset as a discovery cohort. The number of donors typed differed by locus, with 629-630 for A, B, C, DRB1 and DQB1, over 500 for DQA1, 600 to 610 for DPA1, and approximately 470 for DPB1. Both class I and class II loci were covered by HLA typing, at four-digit resolution. Donor age, sex, ethnicity and CMV serostatus were collected together with the repertoire data. Of the 350 to 450 genotyped donors, approximately 83% fell in the genetic ancestry cluster associated with self-reported Caucasian donors. Approximately 300 gigabases of sequencing data and around 85 million unique TCR sequences made up an early release that covered several hundred HLA-typed donors. Overall results and qualifications from the work: A group of highly shared sequence variants was considered likely to be a technical artifact of the sequencing pipeline. Strong co-occurrence of HLA alleles, especially DR and DQ, made assigning TCR associations to individual alleles difficult. According to a later analysis, most CMV-associated TCR beta chains appeared to be HLA-restricted, and the HLA associations seemed to be driven largely by CMV exposure. A few of the identified cytomegalovirus-associated TCR beta chains were confirmed in vitro to be specific for cytomegalovirus antigens. Across donors, most TCR sequences were observed very rarely, whereas some public TCRs were present in many individuals. Sequencing depth was assumed to be roughly uniform across donors in the presence/absence analyses, though that assumption may not hold. In both the original and validation cohorts, the classifier was reported to diagnose cytomegalovirus status with high specificity and sensitivity. Fewer than 20 rarely observed V segments, including chromosome 9 orphons, were excluded from the earlier analysis of just under 600 of the donors because counts were too low. Because some donors lacked HLA typing at each locus, the association tests relied only on the typed subset. In a later genetic analysis, fewer N-insertions in productive TCRs were reported among donors in an Asian-associated ancestry cluster than the roughly 700-donor mean. In the study, about 150 TCR beta chains were listed as associated with cytomegalovirus. Because the 87-base-pair reads could not distinguish some IMGT-functional V segments, including TRBV6-2 and TRBV6-3, those segments were excluded. A further reported finding was that TCR beta sequences accurately predicted the HLA-A and HLA-B alleles for most subjects in the first cohort. A later genetic analysis associated a missense DCLRE1C variant with V-gene and J-gene trimming of TCR beta chains, and an independent cohort replicated the association. In a later analysis, HLA-associated TCR beta chains showed more clonal expansion and lower generation probabilities than non-associated chains that were equally common. The only immune exposure information available for the cohort was CMV serostatus. Broadly in line with IMGT annotations, most TCR beta V segments showed up in productive rearrangements about 87% or about 30% of the time in an earlier analysis of around 600 of the donors. In a later analysis, TCR association rates were found to vary across HLA loci, with the most associated TCRs seen for DRB1 alleles and the fewest for HLA-C alleles. In this cohort, only TCR beta chains were sequenced, and detectable features were limited by the absence of alpha or paired-chain data. Correlated functional status among segregating V segments might be attributable to linkage disequilibrium, but an unknown experimental factor could not be ruled out. The authors suggested that the approach could potentially be generalized to other disease states and immunological phenotypes. At a false discovery rate of 0.05, a later analysis linked roughly 17,000 TCR beta sequences to specific HLA alleles. According to a later analysis, parvovirus B19, influenza, CMV and Epstein-Barr virus appeared linked to several top co-occurrence clusters.

As encoded in the germline V gene (reference sequence), CDR1 is GTSNPN while CDR2 is SVGIG. The germline V end is reduced by 1 base and the J end by 4 bases; junction bases left unmatched: 7. From the cysteine up to the phenylalanine, the CDR3 has a length of 15 residues. Only the CDR3 part of the read is kept: 45 bases, read in frame from the first base. Libraries were prepared through the immunoSEQ multiplex PCR assay. For the multiplex PCR, a mixture combining 60 forward primers for TCR Vbeta segments and 13 reverse primers for TCR Jbeta segments was used. The CDR3 region of rearranged TCR beta genes was amplified from genomic DNA by a multiplex PCR assay. Amplified TCR beta libraries were sequenced as 87-base-pair reads on the Illumina HiSeq System. On the study's bioinformatics: In a later analysis, some 80 million unique TCR beta chains were counted across the roughly 610 repertoires, and roughly 10 million of these chains were shared by at least two donors. To remove PCR and sequencing errors, raw reads were error-corrected and collapsed into unique sequences using a nearest-neighbor algorithm that merged closely related sequences. Alignment of CDR3 sequences to IMGT reference sequences was used to assign V, D and J gene segments. For a sequence to be retained, a match of at least six nucleotides to both a V gene segment and a J gene segment was required. Rearrangements were called productive when the CDR3 lacked stop codons and stayed in frame with V and J; all others were non-productive. CDR3 was defined by IMGT convention, running from the second conserved V-encoded cysteine to the conserved J-encoded phenylalanine. In an earlier analysis of more than 550 of the donors, sequences lacking an unambiguous match to a single V gene segment were excluded. In an earlier analysis of around 600 of the donors, V segments were called functional above 56.7% productive rearrangements and were called segregating when the between-donor standard deviation exceeded 5%. A statistical classification framework was built for diagnosing cytomegalovirus status from the catalog of TCR beta chain sequences. In a later analysis, V and J genes were assigned by comparing TCR nucleotide sequences against IMGT/GENE-DB human TR gene sequences. The TCRdist pipeline was used in a later analysis to assign CDR3 sequences and most-parsimonious VDJ recombination scenarios. In a later analysis, each TCR beta chain was defined by its CDR3 amino acid sequence together with its V-gene family, and reads lacking a unique V-gene family were excluded. As a way to deal with suspected cross-contamination and a sequencing artifact, a later analysis dropped hundreds of nucleotide sequences that were highly shared and had low generation probability. In a later analysis, a clonal expansion index was calculated for each public chain from normalized within-repertoire ranks of inferred template counts. In a later analysis, generation probabilities were computed with a VDJ recombination model fitted to out-of-frame rearrangements, and the resulting probabilities were checked against IGoR. A later analysis scored TCR-TCR, TCR-HLA and TCR-CMV co-occurrence with hypergeometric tests, applying a repertoire-size bias correction to TCR pairs. False discovery rates were estimated in a later analysis by permuting HLA or CMV assignments 20 times. A later analysis grouped co-occurring TCRs with DBSCAN, adding TCRdist sequence similarity when clustering within HLA-allele-positive subsets. Repertoires with fewer than 30,000 or more than 120,000 public chains were left out of co-occurrence clustering, as were five repertoires with anomalous nucleotide sharing. TCRdb stores this immuneACCESS table with in-frame sequences only. Part of the clones is absent; in the studies checked, under half of the shortfall reflects unresolved V genes, and no reason is known for the rest. That table is the source of V, J and clone size, and D and trimming were worked out from the DNA. The sample table holds about 180,000 clones, of which approximately 80% were seen once. 1% to 1.5% of the sample rests with the top ten.

The cohort comprised more than 550 healthy bone marrow donors. All cohort members were sampled while nominally healthy, although unrecorded immune exposures were likely present. The donor tested CMV seronegative and was one of the 352 seronegative cohort members. Every donor gave a peripheral blood sample, and the peripheral blood mononuclear cells from that sample were used for TCR beta sequencing. Genomic DNA extraction from the blood cell samples was performed with the Qiagen DNeasy Blood Extraction Kit. Regarding this clone: It has no known antigen specificity. No base qualities exist here, and no much larger clone lies one base off it.

The chain uses TRBV30 and TRBJ1-2; the central 9 bases match TRBD1. The sequenced sample consisted of PBMCs. The clonotype was recovered from a boy aged 2-15 years in good health and CMV-seronegative. The CDR3 is CAWSDETGGTYGYTF. Here is the DNA: TGTGCCTGGAGTGATGAGACAGGGGGGACCTATGGCTACACCTTC. Where the CDR3 stops, the reference TRBV30 and TRBJ1-2 genes take over; the full variable domain is SQTIHQWPATLVQPVGSPLSLECTVEGTSNPNLYWYRQAAGRGLQLLFYSVGIGQISSEVPQNLSASRPQDRQFILSSKKLLLSDSGFYLCAWSDETGGTYGYTFGSGTRLTVV.